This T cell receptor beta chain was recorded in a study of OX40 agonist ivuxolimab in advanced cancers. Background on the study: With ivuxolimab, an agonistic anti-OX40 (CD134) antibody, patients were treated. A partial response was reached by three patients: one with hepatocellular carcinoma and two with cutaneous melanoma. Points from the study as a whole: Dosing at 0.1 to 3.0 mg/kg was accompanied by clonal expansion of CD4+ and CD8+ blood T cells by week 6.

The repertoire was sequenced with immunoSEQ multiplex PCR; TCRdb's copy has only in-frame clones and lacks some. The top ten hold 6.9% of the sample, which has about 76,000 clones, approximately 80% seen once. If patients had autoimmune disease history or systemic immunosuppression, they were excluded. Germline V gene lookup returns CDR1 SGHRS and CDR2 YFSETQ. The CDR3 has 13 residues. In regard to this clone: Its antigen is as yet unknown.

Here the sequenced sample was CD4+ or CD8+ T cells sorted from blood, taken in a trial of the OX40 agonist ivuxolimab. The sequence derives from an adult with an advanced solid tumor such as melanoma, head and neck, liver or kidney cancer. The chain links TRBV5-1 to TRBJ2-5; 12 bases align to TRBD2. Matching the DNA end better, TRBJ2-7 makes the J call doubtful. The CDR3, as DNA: TGCGCCAGCCAACTAGCGGGAGGCTACGAGCAGTACTTC. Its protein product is CASQLAGGYEQYF.